The sample holds many counts of the clone carrying this TCR beta chain. The data were obtained in a study of T cells after yellow fever vaccination. Making TCR cDNA involved 5'RACE template switching, which added UMIs and a universal primer site. TCRdb analysed the 5' RACE reads with MiXCR anew, one entry per CDR3 protein. The table records about 340,000 distinct CDR3 sequences, about 4% of them present only once. The V gene's germline CDR1 is MDHEN and CDR2 SYDVKM. Trimming removed 6 bases at V and 8 bases at J, with 10 bases between. The CDR3 has 12 residues. The starting material was PBMCs, obtained 5 days after the yellow fever booster vaccination. This chain joins TRBV28 and TRBJ1-4; D call uncertain. This TCR was recovered from a man between 18 and 29 years old who received the YFV17D yellow fever vaccine. The CDR3 bases are TGTGCCAGCAGGGCAACTGGGGAAAAACTGTTTTTT. It codes for CASRATGEKLFF.